One sample yielded the 29 T cell receptor beta chains listed below, sequenced in a study of blood T cell repertoires in COVID-19. The method was immunoSEQ multiplex PCR; TCRdb's version includes in-frame clones alone and lacks a portion of them. This table holds about 97,000 clones, roughly nine tenths found once. Sequenced input: peripheral blood. The receptors were gathered from a man aged 50 to 59 with acute or convalescent COVID-19.

The V call is TRBV7-2, the J call TRBJ2-5; 7 nucleotides agree with TRBD2. Germline V lookup: CDR1 SGHTA, CDR2 FQGNSA. This CDR3 region has 14 residues. V lost 1 base and J lost 2; bases outside the gene matches: 1. This CDR3 is CASSLEAGQETQYF. The CDR3 nucleotides read TGTGCCAGCAGCTTAGAAGCGGGGCAAGAGACCCAGTACTTC.

The V call is TRBV5-6, the J call TRBJ1-4; D perhaps matches TRBD1 (5 bases). In germline, CDR1 is SGHDT, CDR2 YYEEEE. With 3 bases removed from V and 0 bases from J, the gap between germline ends came to 9 bases. There are 15 residues in the CDR3. CDR3 nucleotide sequence: TGTGCCAGCAGCTGGAGGGGCGCAACTAATGAAAAACTGTTTTTT. It yields the protein CASSWRGATNEKLFF.

This chain joins TRBV2 and TRBJ2-7, with D maybe TRBD1 (5 bases). This CDR3 is 13 amino acids long. Germline V lookup: CDR1 SNHLY, CDR2 FYNNEI. Between the trimmed V and J ends, which lost 8 bases and 3 bases, there was a span of 14 bases. CDR3 loop: CASYGDSYYEQYF. The CDR3 DNA sequence: TGTGCCAGCTACGGTGACAGCTACTACGAGCAGTACTTC.

The V gene is TRBV5-1, the J gene TRBJ1-2, with 9 bases that match TRBD1. Looked up from germline, CDR1 is SGHRS and CDR2 is YFSETQ. The CDR3 totals 17 residues. Trimming removed 3 bases from V and 4 bases from J; junction bases left unmatched: 13. This CDR3 is CASSSLRRDRAFYGYTF. The CDR3 DNA reads TGCGCCAGCAGCTCGCTCAGGCGGGACAGGGCTTTCTATGGCTACACCTTC.

The chain carries TRBV10-2 and TRBJ2-4, with TRBD2 identical over 10 bases. Unmatched junction bases numbered 5, after V lost 6 bases and J lost 3 bases. CDR3 length: 15 residues. Germline values: CDR1 WSHSY, CDR2 SAAADI. The CDR3 protein is CASRDSGGYKNIQYF. DNA for the CDR3: TGCGCCAGCAGGGATAGCGGGGGGTACAAAAACATTCAGTACTTC.

The chain carries TRBV19 and TRBJ2-4; the D gene is possibly TRBD1 (5 bases). Trimming left V 0 bases short and J 10 bases short, with 13 bases between. This CDR3 is 14 amino acids long. Germline V gives CDR1 LNHDA, CDR2 SQIVND (reference sequence). CDR3: CASSIEGPVDIQYF. In DNA, the CDR3 is TGTGCCAGTAGTATAGAGGGGCCGGTCGATATTCAGTACTTC.

The CDR3 loop is CASSSQGAGEQFF. In nucleotides, the CDR3 is TGTGCCAGCAGTTCACAGGGGGCTGGTGAGCAGTTCTTC. The rearrangement links TRBV27 to TRBJ2-1; 9 bases agree with TRBD1. Germline lookup yields CDR1 MNHEY and CDR2 SMNVEV (reference sequence). This CDR3 is built from 13 residues. Trimming took 4 bases from V and 9 from J; bases not matched to a gene: 4.

V usage is TRBV5-5 and J usage is TRBJ2-3, with 7 bases identical to TRBD1. The ends lost 4 bases at V and 6 bases at J; junction bases unmatched: 5. This CDR3 is 13 amino acids long. Germline lookup yields CDR1 SGHKS and CDR2 YYEKEE (reference sequence). The CDR3 region has the DNA TGTGCCAGCAGCACAAAGGACAGGGATACGCAGTATTTT. It codes for CASSTKDRDTQYF.

The chain links TRBV19 to TRBJ1-1; maybe TRBD1 (6 bases). CDR3 size: 17 residues. Trimming took off 5 bases at V and 0 bases at J, with 19 bases between the two ends. CDR1 is LNHDA, CDR2 SQIVND, per germline (reference sequence). CDR3 in DNA: TGTGCCAGTAGTTATGCCCGGACAGTACTAATGAACACTGAAGCTTTCTTT. The encoded protein is CASSYARTVLMNTEAFF.

The J gene is TRBJ2-5, the V gene TRBV5-1, with 9 bases identical to TRBD2. V shed 5 bases and J 2 bases; nucleotides not matched to a gene: 10. Germline-derived CDR1 and CDR2 are SGHRS and YFSETQ. This CDR3 is built from 16 residues. The DNA of the CDR3 is TGCGCCAGCAGGACCCAAGGGACTAGCCCTCAAGAGACCCAGTACTTC. Translated, it gives CASRTQGTSPQETQYF.

The V call is TRBV20-1, the J call TRBJ1-1; TRBD1 is a possible D gene (5 bases). V was shortened by 3 bases and J by 0 bases, with 14 bases between the two germline ends. The germline V gene has CDR1 DFQATT and CDR2 SNEGSKA (reference sequence). The CDR3 is made up of 15 amino acids. In DNA, the CDR3 is TGCAGTGCTAGTTCGGACACTTTATTGAACACTGAAGCTTTCTTT. Amino acid sequence: CSASSDTLLNTEAFF.

The chain uses TRBV7-9 and TRBJ2-7; the match to TRBD1 covers 7 bases. CDR1 SEHNR and CDR2 FQNEAQ come from the germline V gene (reference sequence). The CDR3 consists of 12 residues. The V gene end was trimmed by 7 bases and the J gene end by 12 bases; junction bases not matched to a gene: 12. CDR3 residues: CASTPGQTILYF. CDR3 coding DNA: TGTGCCAGCACCCCGGGACAGACTATTTTGTACTTC.

The V and J genes are TRBV30 and TRBJ2-4; tentative D call: TRBD2 (6 bases). This CDR3 is built from 15 residues. V was trimmed by 5 bases and J by 1 base, leaving 15 bases between them. Germline CDR1 GTSNPN, CDR2 SVGIG (reference sequence). In nucleotides, the CDR3 is TGTGCCTGGGGAGGAGGGATGGGGGCCAAAAACATTCAGTACTTC. Its protein is CAWGGGMGAKNIQYF. The full variable domain, with the rest looked up from reference TRBV30 and TRBJ2-4, is SQTIHQWPATLVQPVGSPLSLECTVEGTSNPNLYWYRQAAGRGLQLLFYSVGIGQISSEVPQNLSASRPQDRQFILSSKKLLLSDSGFYLCAWGGGMGAKNIQYFGAGTRLSVL.

This clone was seen a single time. The CDR3 DNA sequence: TGTGCCAGCAGTATGGGGCAGGGGCCCCAGCATTTT. This encodes CASSMGQGPQHF. The rearrangement links TRBV28 to TRBJ1-5; possible D gene TRBD1, 5 bases. Trimming removed 5 bases from V and 9 bases from J, with 11 bases in between. The CDR3 totals 12 residues. Germline V CDR1 and CDR2: MDHEN, SYDVKM. Filled out from reference TRBV28 and TRBJ1-5, the complete variable domain reads DVKVTQSSRYLVKRTGEKVFLECVQDMDHENMFWYRQDPGLGLRLIYFSYDVKMKEKGDIPEGYSVSREKKERFSLILESASTNQTSMYLCASSMGQGPQHFGDGTRLSIL.

This clone was observed a few times. This chain links TRBV19 with TRBJ2-7, with unresolved D. The V gene lost 0 bases and the J gene lost 4 bases, with 7 bases spanning the gap. Germline V gives CDR1 LNHDA, CDR2 SQIVND (reference sequence). The CDR3 covers 13 residues. As DNA, the CDR3 is TGTGCCAGTAGTATAGAATCCGGGTACGAGCAGTACTTC. Protein product: CASSIESGYEQYF.

The rearrangement joins TRBV5-6 to TRBJ2-7; TRBD1 aligns across 7 bases. Germline V gene lookup returns CDR1 SGHDT and CDR2 YYEEEE. The CDR3 has 13 amino acids. The V gene end was trimmed by 4 bases and the J gene end by 3 bases; junction bases not matched to a gene: 4. For the CDR3, the DNA is TGTGCCAGCAGCCTTGGGACAGTCTACGAGCAGTACTTC. As protein: CASSLGTVYEQYF.

The V call is TRBV5-5, the J call TRBJ1-5, with TRBD1 matching 7 bases. From germline, CDR1 is SGHKS and CDR2 YYEKEE (reference sequence). The length of the CDR3 is 16 residues. With 4 bases clipped from V and 7 bases from J, the junction kept 14 bases outside the gene matches. The CDR3 sequence: CASSMIYDRANQPQHF. DNA for the CDR3: TGTGCCAGCAGCATGATATATGACAGGGCGAACCAGCCCCAGCATTTT.

The chain combines TRBV28 with TRBJ1-1; TRBD1 is a possible D gene (6 bases). This CDR3 comprises 12 residues. Trimming pared 6 bases from V and 4 bases from J, leaving 9 bases between. Germline lookup yields CDR1 MDHEN and CDR2 SYDVKM. CDR3 residues: CASRGGGTEAFF. DNA for the CDR3: TGTGCCAGCAGGGGAGGGGGCACTGAAGCTTTCTTT.

Written as DNA, the CDR3 is TGCAGCGTTGGGGCGGGCTCTGGCTACACCTTC. Its protein product is CSVGAGSGYTF. The chain combines TRBV29-1 with TRBJ1-2; no reliable D call. Germline values: CDR1 SQVTM, CDR2 ANQGSEA. This CDR3 comprises 11 residues. V was trimmed by 4 bases and J by 7 bases, leaving 10 bases between them. The whole variable domain, remainder taken from reference TRBV29-1 and TRBJ1-2, is SAVISQKPSRDICQRGTSLTIQCQVDSQVTMMFWYRQQPGQSLTLIATANQGSEATYESGFVIDKFPISRPNLTFSTLTVSNMSPEDSSIYLCSVGAGSGYTFGSGTRLTVV.

V and J are TRBV10-2 and TRBJ1-2, with a tentative D call TRBD1 (5 bases). Deletions cut 2 bases from V and 6 bases from J, with 16 bases between. Germline V gene data show CDR1 as WSHSY and CDR2 as SAAADI. The CDR3 sequence is 15 residues long. CDR3: CASSEGGWRGNGYTF. The CDR3 region has the DNA TGCGCCAGCAGTGAGGGGGGGTGGAGGGGAAATGGCTACACCTTC.

This clone was observed once. The chain is built from TRBV3-1 (or the pseudogene TRBV3-2) and TRBJ1-1; D unclear. The CDR3 extends over 12 amino acids. The germline V gene encodes CDR1 LGHDT and CDR2 YNNKEL (reference sequence). Between the trimmed V and J ends, which lost 1 base and 4 bases, there was a span of 4 bases. The CDR3: CASSQAGTEAFF. CDR3 nucleotide sequence: TGTGCCAGCAGCCAAGCAGGCACTGAAGCTTTCTTT.

The chain is built from TRBV28 and TRBJ2-3; 7 bases are shared with TRBD1. The CDR3 is 15 residues long. Germline V CDR1 and CDR2: MDHEN, SYDVKM. Trimming cost V 6 bases and J 0 bases; bases outside gene matches: 6. Here the CDR3 reads CASSLGQESTDTQYF. CDR3 DNA sequence: TGTGCCAGCAGCCTTGGACAGGAAAGCACAGATACGCAGTATTTT.

The chain links TRBV29-1 to TRBJ2-7; perhaps TRBD2 as D (6 bases). Germline V CDR1 and CDR2: SQVTM, ANQGSEA. The CDR3 length is 13 residues. V was trimmed by 4 bases and J by 4 bases, leaving 14 bases between them. This CDR3 reads CSVVGRESYEQYF. CDR3 DNA sequence: TGCAGCGTTGTAGGGCGGGAAAGTTACGAGCAGTACTTC.

The chain employs TRBV7-2 and TRBJ2-7; 9 positions match TRBD1. Germline loops: CDR1 SGHTA, CDR2 FQGNSA. V was clipped by 4 bases and J by 7 bases; unmatched bases: 11. This CDR3 spans 15 amino acids. This chain's CDR3 is CASSSFGGTGREQYF. CDR3 bases: TGTGCCAGCAGCTCCTTCGGGGGGACAGGGCGAGAGCAGTACTTC.

The chain uses TRBV6-2 or TRBV6-3 and TRBJ1-1; 8 positions match TRBD1. The V segment lost 5 bases and the J segment 10 bases; nucleotides outside the gene matches: 15. The CDR3 contains 15 residues. Germline V gene sequence: CDR1 MNHEY, CDR2 SVGEGT. As DNA, the CDR3 is TGTGCCAGCAGTAAAAACACAGGGGGAAGGGATGGAGCTTTCTTT. Its protein product is CASSKNTGGRDGAFF.

This sequence joins TRBV5-1 and TRBJ2-1; 9 bases map to TRBD2. Germline V lookup: CDR1 SGHRS, CDR2 YFSETQ. Trimming cost V 2 bases and J 5 bases; bases outside gene matches: 2. This CDR3 comprises 14 residues. This chain's CDR3 is CASSLAGGHNEQFF. CDR3 coding DNA: TGCGCCAGCAGCTTAGCGGGGGGACACAATGAGCAGTTCTTC. Filled out from reference TRBV5-1 and TRBJ2-1, the complete variable domain reads KAGVTQTPRYLIKTRGQQVTLSCSPISGHRSVSWYQQTPGQGLQFLFEYFSETQRNKGNFPGRFSGRQFSNSRSEMNVSTLELGDSALYLCASSLAGGHNEQFFGPGTRLTVL.

This clone was observed a single time. The chain carries TRBV2 and TRBJ2-7; D is unclear. Germline lookup yields CDR1 SNHLY and CDR2 FYNNEI. The CDR3 runs 12 residues. The V gene lost 5 bases and the J gene lost 2 bases, with 7 bases spanning the gap. CDR3 sequence reads: CASSWATYEQYF. The DNA for the CDR3 is TGTGCCAGCAGTTGGGCTACCTACGAGCAGTACTTC.

CDR3 region: CSVRGGHETQYF. CDR3 nucleotide sequence: TGCAGCGTGAGGGGGGGGCATGAGACCCAGTACTTC. The chain joins TRBV29-1 to TRBJ2-5; D is perhaps TRBD2 (7 bases). Germline V lookup: CDR1 SQVTM, CDR2 ANQGSEA. There are 12 residues in the CDR3. The V and J ends lost 6 bases and 5 bases respectively, with 13 bases between them.

The chain employs TRBV19 and TRBJ1-5, with 9 bases that match TRBD1. CDR1 and CDR2 from the germline V gene are LNHDA and SQIVND (reference sequence). Trimming cost V 5 bases and J 8 bases; bases outside gene matches: 10. The CDR3 has 15 residues. As DNA, the CDR3 is TGTGCCAGTAGTCTCTGGGGACAGGGTGTAGAGCCCCAGCATTTT. It specifies CASSLWGQGVEPQHF.